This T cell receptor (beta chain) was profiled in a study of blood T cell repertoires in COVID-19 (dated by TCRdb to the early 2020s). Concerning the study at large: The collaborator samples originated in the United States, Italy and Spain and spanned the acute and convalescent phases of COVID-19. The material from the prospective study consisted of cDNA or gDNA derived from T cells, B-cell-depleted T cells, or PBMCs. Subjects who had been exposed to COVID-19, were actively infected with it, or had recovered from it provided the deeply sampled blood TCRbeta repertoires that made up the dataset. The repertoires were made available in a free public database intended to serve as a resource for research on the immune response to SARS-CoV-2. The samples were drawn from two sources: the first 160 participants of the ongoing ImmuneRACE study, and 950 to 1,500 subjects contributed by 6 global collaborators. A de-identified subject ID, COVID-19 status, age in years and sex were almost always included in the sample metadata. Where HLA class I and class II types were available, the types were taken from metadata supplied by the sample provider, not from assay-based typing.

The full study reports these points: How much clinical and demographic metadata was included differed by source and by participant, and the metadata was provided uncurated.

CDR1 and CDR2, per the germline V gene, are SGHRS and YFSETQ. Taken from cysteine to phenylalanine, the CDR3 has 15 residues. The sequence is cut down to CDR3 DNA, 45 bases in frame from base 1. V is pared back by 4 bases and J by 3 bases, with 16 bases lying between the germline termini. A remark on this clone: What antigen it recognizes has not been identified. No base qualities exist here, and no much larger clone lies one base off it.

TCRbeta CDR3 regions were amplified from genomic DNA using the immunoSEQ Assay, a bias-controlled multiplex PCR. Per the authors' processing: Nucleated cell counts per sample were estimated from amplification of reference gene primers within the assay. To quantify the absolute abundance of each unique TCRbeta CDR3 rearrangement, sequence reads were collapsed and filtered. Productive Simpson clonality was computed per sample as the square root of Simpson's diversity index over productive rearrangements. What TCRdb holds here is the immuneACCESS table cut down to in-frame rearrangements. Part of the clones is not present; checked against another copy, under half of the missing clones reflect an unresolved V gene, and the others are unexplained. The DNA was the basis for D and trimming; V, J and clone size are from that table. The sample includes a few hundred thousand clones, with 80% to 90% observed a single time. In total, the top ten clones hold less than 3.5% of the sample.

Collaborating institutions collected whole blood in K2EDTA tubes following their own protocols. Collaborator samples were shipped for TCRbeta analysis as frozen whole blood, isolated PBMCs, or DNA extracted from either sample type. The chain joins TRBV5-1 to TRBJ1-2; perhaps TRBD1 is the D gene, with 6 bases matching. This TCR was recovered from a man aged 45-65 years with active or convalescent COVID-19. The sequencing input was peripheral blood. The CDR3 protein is CASSPRDIRYYGYTF. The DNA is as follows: TGCGCCAGCAGCCCCCGGGACATCCGATACTATGGCTACACCTTC.